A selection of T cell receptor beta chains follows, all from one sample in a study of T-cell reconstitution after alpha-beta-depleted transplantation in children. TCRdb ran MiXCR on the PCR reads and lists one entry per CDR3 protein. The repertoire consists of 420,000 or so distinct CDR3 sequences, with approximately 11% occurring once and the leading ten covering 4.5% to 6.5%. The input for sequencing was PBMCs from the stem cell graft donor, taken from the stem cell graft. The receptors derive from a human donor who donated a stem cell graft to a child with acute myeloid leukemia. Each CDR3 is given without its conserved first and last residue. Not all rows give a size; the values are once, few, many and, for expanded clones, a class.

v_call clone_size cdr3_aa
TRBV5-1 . ASSHGQINTEAF
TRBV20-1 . SARDIGTEQF
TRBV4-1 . ASSQGTGGAQY
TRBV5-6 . ASSRKQGLDEKLF
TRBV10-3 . AIQSMRTGATLEGGYT
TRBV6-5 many ASSSGDIDTQY
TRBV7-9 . ASSFGKRREPFNEQF
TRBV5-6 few ASSRTRTSTDTQY
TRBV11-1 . ASSLGRDSHTQY
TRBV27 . ASSSGYSTEAF
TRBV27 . ASSYARPGEKLF
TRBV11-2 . ASSSLQGNTEAF
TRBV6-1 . ASSDVAGFRSNQPQH
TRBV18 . ASAVGGSSDEQF
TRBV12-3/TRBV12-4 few ASSSRGPSTDTQY
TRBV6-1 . ASSALGMNTEAF
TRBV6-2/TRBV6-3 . ASSYPRQPQH
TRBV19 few ASSRLAGVATREDEQF
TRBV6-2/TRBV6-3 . ASGDRVGNEQF
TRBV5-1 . ASSLSGADQPQH
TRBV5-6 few ASRPGQGSWYGYT
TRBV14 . ASSRELSGEQF
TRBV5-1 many ASSADGPSYNEQF
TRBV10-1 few ASSRGTVGEQF
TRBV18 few ASSPSRTGRTDSPLH
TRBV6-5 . ASSYGQGAGELF
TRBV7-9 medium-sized ASSFGWGSETQY
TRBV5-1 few ASSQDRDWELF
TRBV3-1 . ASSDTGTTQETQY
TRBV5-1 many ASSKPGTANYGYT
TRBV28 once ASTEGAGYTEAF
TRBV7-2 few ASSLAGGLETQY
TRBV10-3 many AISVGVSGSYNEQF
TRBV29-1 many SAWDRESNQPQH
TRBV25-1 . ASGGTVGTGELF
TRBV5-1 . ASSLAGTGGEEQY
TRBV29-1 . SVEGTDTEAF
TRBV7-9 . ASSSSTGHLETQY
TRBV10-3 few AISESQGTYEQY
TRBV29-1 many SVRTEKETQY
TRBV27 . ASSPRTSGRDEQY
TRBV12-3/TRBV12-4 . ASSLSGSVSYGYT
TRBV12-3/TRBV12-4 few ASSLTSWETQY
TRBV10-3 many AIRATRTDTDTQY
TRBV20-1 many SARKIGRVYNEQF
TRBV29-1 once SVVTGDTQY
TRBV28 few ASSLRSGNQPQH
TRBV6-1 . ASRPGTRRETQY
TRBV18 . ASSPLGPTYEQY
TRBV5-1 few ASSRTQGSSYNEQF
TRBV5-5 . ASSSGAGRTDTQY
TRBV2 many ASTGGYEQY
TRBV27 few ASRGGGGRNNSPLH
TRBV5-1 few ASSGGDSGANVLT
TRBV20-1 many SARDPRGNTIY
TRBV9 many ASGQGMNSPLH
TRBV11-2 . ASSYPGQARSGYT
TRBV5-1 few ASSLGGSGRQETQY
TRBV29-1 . SVVRGSNTGELF
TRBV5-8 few ASSSEGIQLF